This T cell receptor (beta chain) was retrieved from a study of cytomegalovirus exposure and HLA in healthy donors. Overall study results and limits: The availability of immune exposure information extended only to CMV serostatus.

Points on this clone: Its matching antigen is unknown.

CDR3 length: 17 amino acids. The V end was cut by 4 bases, the J end by 0 bases, with 18 bases between. From germline, CDR1 is SQVTM and CDR2 ANQGSEA. Vbeta (60) and Jbeta (13) primers were used in the PCR. TCRdb's copy holds only in-frame clones and misses some; the assay was immunoSEQ multiplex PCR. The table has about 120,000 clones, 79% seen once; the top ten hold 3.5% to 4.5%. The sequencing sample was made of PBMCs. V gene TRBV29-1 combines with J gene TRBJ1-4, with D tentatively TRBD1 (6 bases). This TCR derives from a man aged 25 to 45 in good health and CMV-seropositive. The CDR3 DNA reads as TGCAGCGTTGTTTTGGGGCAGGGGTCTGCAACTAATGAAAAACTGTTTTTT. Encoded protein: CSVVLGQGSATNEKLFF.